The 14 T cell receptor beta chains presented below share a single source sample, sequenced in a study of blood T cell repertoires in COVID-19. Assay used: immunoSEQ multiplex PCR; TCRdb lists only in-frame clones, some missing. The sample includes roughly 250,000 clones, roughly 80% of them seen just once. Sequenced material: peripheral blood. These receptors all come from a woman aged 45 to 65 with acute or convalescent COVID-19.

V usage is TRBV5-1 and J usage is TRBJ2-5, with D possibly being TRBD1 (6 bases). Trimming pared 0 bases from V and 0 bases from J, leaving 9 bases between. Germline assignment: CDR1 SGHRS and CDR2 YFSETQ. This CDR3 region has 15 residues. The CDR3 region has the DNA TGCGCCAGCAGCTTGGTTGGACAGTACCAAGAGACCCAGTACTTC. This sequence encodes CASSLVGQYQETQYF.

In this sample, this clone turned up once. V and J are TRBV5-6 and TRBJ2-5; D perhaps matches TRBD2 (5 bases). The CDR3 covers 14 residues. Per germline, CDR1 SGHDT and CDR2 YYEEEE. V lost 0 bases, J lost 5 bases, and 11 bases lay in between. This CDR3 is CASSLAGTGETQYF. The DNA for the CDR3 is TGTGCCAGCAGCTTGGCGGGAACGGGGGAGACCCAGTACTTC. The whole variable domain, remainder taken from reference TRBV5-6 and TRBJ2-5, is DAGVTQSPTHLIKTRGQQVTLRCSPKSGHDTVSWYQQALGQGPQFIFQYYEEEERQRGNFPDRFSGHQFPNYSSELNVNALLLGDSALYLCASSLAGTGETQYFGPGTRLLVL.

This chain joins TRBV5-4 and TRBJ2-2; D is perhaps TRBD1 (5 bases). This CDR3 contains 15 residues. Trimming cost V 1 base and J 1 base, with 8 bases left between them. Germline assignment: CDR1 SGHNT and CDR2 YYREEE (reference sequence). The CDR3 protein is CASSLSRVNTGELFF. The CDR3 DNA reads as TGTGCCAGCAGCTTGAGCAGGGTGAACACCGGGGAGCTGTTTTTT.

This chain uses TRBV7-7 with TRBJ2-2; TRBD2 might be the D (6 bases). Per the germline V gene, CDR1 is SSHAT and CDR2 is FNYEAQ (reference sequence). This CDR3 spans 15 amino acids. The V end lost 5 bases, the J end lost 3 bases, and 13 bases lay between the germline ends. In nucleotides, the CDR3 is TGTGCCAGCAGCCCAGTGGACTACCACACCGGGGAGCTGTTTTTT. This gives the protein CASSPVDYHTGELFF.

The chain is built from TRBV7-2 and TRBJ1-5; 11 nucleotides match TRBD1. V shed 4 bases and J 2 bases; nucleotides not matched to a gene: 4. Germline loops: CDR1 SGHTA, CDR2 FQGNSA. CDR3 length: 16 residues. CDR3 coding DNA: TGTGCCAGCAGCTACGGACAGGGGGCCGGCAATCAGCCCCAGCATTTT. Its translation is CASSYGQGAGNQPQHF.

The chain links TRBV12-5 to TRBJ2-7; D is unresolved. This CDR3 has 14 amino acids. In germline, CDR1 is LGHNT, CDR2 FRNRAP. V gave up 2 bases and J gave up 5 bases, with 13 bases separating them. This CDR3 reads CASGLNHRIHEQYF. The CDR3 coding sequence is TGTGCTAGTGGTTTGAATCACAGAATCCACGAGCAGTACTTC.

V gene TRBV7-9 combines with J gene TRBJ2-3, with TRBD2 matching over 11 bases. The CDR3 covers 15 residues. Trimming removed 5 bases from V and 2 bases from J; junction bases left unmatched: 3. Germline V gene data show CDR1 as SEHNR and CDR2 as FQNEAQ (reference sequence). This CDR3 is CASSMTSGITDTQYF. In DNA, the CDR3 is TGTGCCAGCAGCATGACTAGCGGGATCACAGATACGCAGTATTTT. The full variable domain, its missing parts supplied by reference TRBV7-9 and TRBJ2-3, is DTGVSQNPRHKITKRGQNVTFRCDPISEHNRLYWYRQTLGQGPEFLTYFQNEAQLEKSRLLSDRFSAERPKGSFSTLEIQRTEQGDSAMYLCASSMTSGITDTQYFGPGTRLTVL.

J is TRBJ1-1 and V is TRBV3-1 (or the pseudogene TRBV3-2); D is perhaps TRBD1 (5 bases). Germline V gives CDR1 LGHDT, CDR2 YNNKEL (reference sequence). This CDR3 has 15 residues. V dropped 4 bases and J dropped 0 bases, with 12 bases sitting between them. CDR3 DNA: TGTGCCAGCAGCCCCCCCGCGGGGGTGAACACTGAAGCTTTCTTT. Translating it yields CASSPPAGVNTEAFF.

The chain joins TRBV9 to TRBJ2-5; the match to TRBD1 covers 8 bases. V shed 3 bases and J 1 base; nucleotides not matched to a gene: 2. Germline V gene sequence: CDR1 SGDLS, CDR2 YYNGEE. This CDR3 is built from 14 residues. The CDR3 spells CASSGGQVQETQYF. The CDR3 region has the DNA TGTGCCAGCAGCGGGGGACAGGTCCAAGAGACCCAGTACTTC. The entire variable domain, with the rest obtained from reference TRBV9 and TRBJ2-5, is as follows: DSGVTQTPKHLITATGQRVTLRCSPRSGDLSVYWYQQSLDQGLQFLIQYYNGEERAKGNILERFSAQQFPDLHSELNLSSLELGDSALYFCASSGGQVQETQYFGPGTRLLVL.

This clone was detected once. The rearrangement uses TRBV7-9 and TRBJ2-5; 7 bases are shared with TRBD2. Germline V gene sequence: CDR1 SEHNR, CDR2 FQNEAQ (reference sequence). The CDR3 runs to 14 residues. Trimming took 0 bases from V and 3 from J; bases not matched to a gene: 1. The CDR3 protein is CASSLAGGKETQYF. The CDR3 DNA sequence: TGTGCCAGCAGCTTAGCGGGGGGGAAAGAGACCCAGTACTTC.

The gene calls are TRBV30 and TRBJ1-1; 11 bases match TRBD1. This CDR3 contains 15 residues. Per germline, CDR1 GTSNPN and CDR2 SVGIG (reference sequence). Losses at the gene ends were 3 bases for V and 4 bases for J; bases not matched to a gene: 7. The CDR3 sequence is CAWRGDRGSSTEAFF. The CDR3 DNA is TGTGCCTGGAGGGGGGACAGGGGGTCGAGCACTGAAGCTTTCTTT.

DNA for the CDR3: TGTGCCAGCAGCCTGAAAGGACGGGAAAATGAAAAACTGTTTTTT. It specifies CASSLKGRENEKLFF. The chain carries TRBV7-9 and TRBJ1-4; D is ambiguous. The CDR3 length is 15 residues. Looked up from germline, CDR1 is SEHNR and CDR2 is FQNEAQ (reference sequence). V lost 5 bases, J lost 5 bases, and 15 bases lay in between.

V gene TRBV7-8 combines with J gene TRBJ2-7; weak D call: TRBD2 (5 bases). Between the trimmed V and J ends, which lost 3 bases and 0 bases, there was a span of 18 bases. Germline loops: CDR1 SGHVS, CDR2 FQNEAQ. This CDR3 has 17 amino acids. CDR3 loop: CASSLGSGVGSSYEQYF. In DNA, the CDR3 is TGTGCCAGCAGCTTGGGGAGCGGTGTGGGGAGCTCCTACGAGCAGTACTTC.

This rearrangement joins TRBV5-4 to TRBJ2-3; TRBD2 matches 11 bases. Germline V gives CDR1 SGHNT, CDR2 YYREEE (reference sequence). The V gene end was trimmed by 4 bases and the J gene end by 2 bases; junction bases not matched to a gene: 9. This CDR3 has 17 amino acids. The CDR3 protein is CASSDKTSGGNTDTQYF. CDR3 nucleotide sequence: TGTGCCAGCAGCGATAAAACTAGCGGGGGAAACACAGATACGCAGTATTTT.